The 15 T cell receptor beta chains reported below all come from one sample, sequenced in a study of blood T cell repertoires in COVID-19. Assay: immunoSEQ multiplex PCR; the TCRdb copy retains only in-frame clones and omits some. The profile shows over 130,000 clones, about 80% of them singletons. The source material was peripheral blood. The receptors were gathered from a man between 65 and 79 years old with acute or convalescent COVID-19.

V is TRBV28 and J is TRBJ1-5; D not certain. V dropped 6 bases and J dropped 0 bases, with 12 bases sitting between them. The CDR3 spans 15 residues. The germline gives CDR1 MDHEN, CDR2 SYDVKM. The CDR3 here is CASSRAATSNQPQHF. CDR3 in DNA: TGTGCCAGCAGCCGCGCCGCTACTAGCAATCAGCCCCAGCATTTT.

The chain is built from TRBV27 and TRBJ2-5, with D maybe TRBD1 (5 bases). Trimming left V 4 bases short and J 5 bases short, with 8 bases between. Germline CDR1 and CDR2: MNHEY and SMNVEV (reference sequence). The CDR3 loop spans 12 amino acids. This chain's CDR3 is CASSSPGETQYF. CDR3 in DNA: TGTGCCAGCAGTTCCCCAGGGGAGACCCAGTACTTC.

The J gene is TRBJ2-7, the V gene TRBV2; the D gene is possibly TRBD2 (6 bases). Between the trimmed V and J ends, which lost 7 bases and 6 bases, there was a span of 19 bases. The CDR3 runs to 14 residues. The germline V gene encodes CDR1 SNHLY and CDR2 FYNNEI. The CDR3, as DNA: TGTGCCAGCAACGACGGGACTCCTGTCGGCGAGCAGTACTTC. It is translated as CASNDGTPVGEQYF.

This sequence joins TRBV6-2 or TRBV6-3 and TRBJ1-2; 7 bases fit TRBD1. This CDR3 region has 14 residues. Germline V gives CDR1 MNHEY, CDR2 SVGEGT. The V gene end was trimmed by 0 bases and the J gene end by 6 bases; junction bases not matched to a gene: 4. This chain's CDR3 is CASSYSNTGDGYTF. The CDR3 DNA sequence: TGTGCCAGCAGTTACTCGAATACAGGGGATGGCTACACCTTC.

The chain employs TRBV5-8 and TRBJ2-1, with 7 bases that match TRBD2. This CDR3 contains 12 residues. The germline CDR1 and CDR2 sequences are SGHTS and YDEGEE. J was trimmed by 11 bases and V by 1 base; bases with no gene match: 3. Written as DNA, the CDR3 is TGTGCCAGCAGCTTGCCGGGACTACAGCAGTTCTTC. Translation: CASSLPGLQQFF.

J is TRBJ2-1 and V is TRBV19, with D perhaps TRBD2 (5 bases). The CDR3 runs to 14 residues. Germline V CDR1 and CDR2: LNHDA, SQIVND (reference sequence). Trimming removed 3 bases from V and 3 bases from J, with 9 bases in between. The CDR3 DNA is TGTGCCAGTAGTATGGAGGTGGGCTACAATGAGCAGTTCTTC. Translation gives CASSMEVGYNEQFF.

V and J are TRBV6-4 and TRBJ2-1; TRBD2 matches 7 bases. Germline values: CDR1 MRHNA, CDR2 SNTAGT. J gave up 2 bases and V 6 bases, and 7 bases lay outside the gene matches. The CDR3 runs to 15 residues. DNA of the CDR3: TGTGCCAGCAGCCCATCAGCGGGGACCTACAATGAGCAGTTCTTC. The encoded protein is CASSPSAGTYNEQFF.

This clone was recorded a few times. CDR3 residues: CASSIFWTGNEQYF. The CDR3 nucleotides are TGTGCCAGTAGTATATTTTGGACTGGCAACGAGCAGTACTTC. The chain uses TRBV19 and TRBJ2-7, with TRBD2 as a possible D gene (5 bases). There are 14 residues in the CDR3. V was cut by 2 bases and J by 5 bases, with 13 bases left in between. Germline lookup yields CDR1 LNHDA and CDR2 SQIVND (reference sequence). Full variable domain (missing parts from reference TRBV19 and TRBJ2-7): DGGITQSPKYLFRKEGQNVTLSCEQNLNHDAMYWYRQDPGQGLRLIYYSQIVNDFQKGDIAEGYSVSREKKESFPLTVTSAQKNPTAFYLCASSIFWTGNEQYFGPGTRLTVT.

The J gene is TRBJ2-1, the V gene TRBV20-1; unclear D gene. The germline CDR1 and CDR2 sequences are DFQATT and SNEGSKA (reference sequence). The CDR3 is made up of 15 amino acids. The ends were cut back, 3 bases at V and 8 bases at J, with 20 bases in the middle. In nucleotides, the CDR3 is TGCAGTGCTAGTTTCCGATCGCAACGCGTTGATGAGCAGTTCTTC. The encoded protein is CSASFRSQRVDEQFF.

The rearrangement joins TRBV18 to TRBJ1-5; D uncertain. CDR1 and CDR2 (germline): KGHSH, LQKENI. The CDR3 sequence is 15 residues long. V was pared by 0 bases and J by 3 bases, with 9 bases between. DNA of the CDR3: TGTGCCAGCTCACCACCGGGGAGATTCAATCAGCCCCAGCATTTT. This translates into CASSPPGRFNQPQHF.

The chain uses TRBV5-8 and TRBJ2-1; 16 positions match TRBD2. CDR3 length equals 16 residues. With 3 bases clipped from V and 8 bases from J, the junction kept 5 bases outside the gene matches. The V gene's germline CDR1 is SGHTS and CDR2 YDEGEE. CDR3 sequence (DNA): TGTGCCAGCAGCTCGGGACTAGCGGGAGGGCGAGATGAGCAGTTCTTC. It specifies CASSSGLAGGRDEQFF.

The CDR3 region is CASSFQAQETQYF. CDR3 in DNA: TGTGCCAGCAGCTTCCAGGCTCAAGAGACCCAGTACTTC. V and J are TRBV5-8 and TRBJ2-5; D ambiguous. The V end lost 2 bases, the J end lost 2 bases, and 7 bases lay between the germline ends. The CDR3 contains 13 residues. Germline loops: CDR1 SGHTS, CDR2 YDEGEE.

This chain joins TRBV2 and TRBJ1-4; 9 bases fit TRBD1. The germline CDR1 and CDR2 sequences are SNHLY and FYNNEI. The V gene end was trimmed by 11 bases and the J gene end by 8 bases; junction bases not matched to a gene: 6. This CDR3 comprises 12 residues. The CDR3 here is CAQGQGGEKLFF. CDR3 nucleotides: TGTGCCCAGGGACAGGGAGGGGAAAAACTGTTTTTT.

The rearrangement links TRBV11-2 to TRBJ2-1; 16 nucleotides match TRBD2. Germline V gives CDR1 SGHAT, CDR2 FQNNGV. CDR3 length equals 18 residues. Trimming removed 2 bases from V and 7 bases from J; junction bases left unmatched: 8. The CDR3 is CASSLKGGTSGRANEQFF. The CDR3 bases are TGTGCCAGCAGCTTAAAAGGGGGGACTAGCGGGAGGGCGAATGAGCAGTTCTTC.

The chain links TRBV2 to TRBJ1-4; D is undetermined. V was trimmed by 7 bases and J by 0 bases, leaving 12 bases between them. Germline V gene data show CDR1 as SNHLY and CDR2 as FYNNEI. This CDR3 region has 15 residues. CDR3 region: CASMGGLATNEKLFF. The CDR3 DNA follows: TGTGCCAGCATGGGCGGGCTTGCAACTAATGAAAAACTGTTTTTT. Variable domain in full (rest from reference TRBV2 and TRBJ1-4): EPEVTQTPSHQVTQMGQEVILRCVPISNHLYFYWYRQILGQKVEFLVSFYNNEISEKSEIFDDQFSVERPDGSNFTLKIRSTKLEDSAMYFCASMGGLATNEKLFFGSGTQLSVL.